This T cell receptor (beta chain) was identified during a study of synovial regulatory T cells in juvenile arthritis. This table comes from immunoSEQ multiplex PCR, and its TCRdb copy is limited to in-frame clones, with some not included. Across 9,000 to 10,000 clones, the top ten clones capture about 2.1% of the sample. CDR3 size: 15 residues. No DNA is listed. Per germline, CDR1 SGHTA and CDR2 FQGNSA. This chain uses TRBV7-2 with TRBJ2-7. What was sequenced was Treg cells from blood. Subset indicated: remaining (HLA-DR-negative) circulating blood Treg cells. The sequence derives from a donor aged 2-30 years with juvenile idiopathic arthritis. CDR3 amino acids: CASSSDQGPSYEQYF.